The clone carrying this T cell receptor (beta chain) appeared many times. Its antigen is as yet unknown. Within a library made for alpha chains, this beta chain is off target, and its count is uninformative. These data originate in a study of spatial heterogeneity in lung cancer. About the research overall: There were blood samples that were collected at the time the disease recurred. Patients reached their first recurrence after a median time of about 48 weeks. There were consistently more beta-chain sequences detected than alpha-chain sequences. General observations from the study: Ubiquitous expanded tumor TCRs were seen in blood more at resection than at follow-up.

The germline V and J ends were trimmed by 7 bases and 5 bases, with 20 bases remaining between them. CDR1 MDHEN and CDR2 SYDVKM come from the germline V gene. The CDR3 runs to 15 residues. Each TCR cDNA molecule carried a unique molecular identifier. Each CDR3 protein is one row after TCRdb ran MiXCR on the 5' RACE reads. The sample lists 9,500 to 10,000 distinct CDR3 sequences, roughly 3.9% seen once, with 15% to 20% in the top ten. Described time point: blood taken at disease recurrence. Whole RNA came from tumor, nontumor lung or frozen PBMC and was sequenced without being sorted. Material: PBMCs, obtained at recurrence. The chain links TRBV28 to TRBJ2-5, with D hard to call. The TCR sequence derives from a female donor with early-stage non-small cell lung cancer. The CDR3 is CASKSLDPLPETQYF. In nucleotides, the CDR3 is TGTGCCAGCAAGTCATTGGACCCCCTCCCTGAGACCCAGTACTTC.